This T cell receptor beta chain was identified during a study of spatial heterogeneity in lung cancer. Overall study: More beta-chain than alpha-chain sequences were consistently detected. Raw reads showed each unique TCR and UMI combination turning up more than ten times on average.

Time point indicated: sample taken at primary tumor resection. Whole RNA from tumor, nontumor lung or frozen PBMC was sequenced unsorted. In the library, each TCR cDNA molecule bore its own unique molecular identifier. Each CDR3 protein is one row after TCRdb ran MiXCR on the 5' RACE reads. The table has 4,700 or so distinct CDR3 sequences, over 20% seen once. This clonotype qualifies as medium-sized (0.01 to 0.1%). This beta chain is off target for a library built for alpha chains, so its abundance means little. This CDR3 is built from 14 residues. With V trimmed by 7 bases and J by 6 bases, 14 bases remained unmatched. The germline CDR1 and CDR2 sequences are DFQATT and SNEGSKA (reference sequence).

The TCR was taken from a female donor with early-stage non-small cell lung cancer. The chain is built from TRBV20-1 and TRBJ2-7, with TRBD1 matching 8 bases. Sequences were derived from normal lung tissue next to the tumor, sampled at surgery. The DNA of the CDR3 is TGCAGTGGCCTCTTCCTACAGGGGGGAGGCGAGCAGTACTTC. It yields the protein CSGLFLQGGGEQYF.